Below are 27 T cell receptor beta chains sequenced from a single sample in a study of blood T cell repertoires in COVID-19. Using immunoSEQ multiplex PCR, the repertoire was profiled, and TCRdb retains in-frame clones only, with some absent. This sample has approximately 220,000 clones, with approximately 83% found just once. Sequencing used peripheral blood. The receptor set was obtained from a woman aged 40 to 49 with active or convalescent COVID-19.

This clone was seen only a few times. The chain uses TRBV15 and TRBJ1-1; D gene ambiguous. The CDR3 length is 16 residues. V gave up 0 bases and J gave up 3 bases, with 14 bases separating them. Germline V lookup: CDR1 LNHNV, CDR2 YYDKDF (reference sequence). CDR3 sequence reads: CATSRDRRSRDTEAFF. In nucleotides, the CDR3 is TGTGCCACCAGCAGAGATCGGCGCAGCCGGGACACTGAAGCTTTCTTT.

CDR3 nucleotides: TGTGCCACCGGGGGGACTAGGCCTGATAATGAGCAGTTCTTC. Its translation: CATGGTRPDNEQFF. This chain joins TRBV24-1 and TRBJ2-1, with 8 bases identical to TRBD2. Trimming removed 9 bases from V and 7 bases from J; junction bases left unmatched: 10. Germline V gives CDR1 KGHDR, CDR2 SFDVKD. The CDR3 runs to 14 residues.

J is TRBJ1-6 and V is TRBV12-5, with D possibly being TRBD1 (5 bases). V was pared by 0 bases and J by 7 bases, with 22 bases between. Germline lookup yields CDR1 LGHNT and CDR2 FRNRAP. The CDR3 contains 19 residues. The CDR3 bases are TGTGCTAGTGGTTTGGTCTACTCCGGGACCGGGAGGGACAATTCACCCCTCCACTTT. Translation gives CASGLVYSGTGRDNSPLHF.

The rearrangement links TRBV6-2 or TRBV6-3 to TRBJ2-7; D unclear. CDR1 and CDR2 (germline): MNHEY, SVGEGT. The CDR3 consists of 13 residues. Trimming took off 5 bases at V and 2 bases at J, with 10 bases between the two ends. This CDR3 reads CASSPPIPYEQYF. The CDR3 nucleotides read TGTGCCAGCAGTCCCCCCATTCCCTACGAGCAGTACTTC.

The chain uses TRBV30 and TRBJ1-2; no reliable D call. Trimming took off 0 bases at V and 4 bases at J, with 9 bases between the two ends. The CDR3 has 13 amino acids. Germline-derived CDR1 and CDR2 are GTSNPN and SVGIG (reference sequence). The CDR3 nucleotides read TGTGCCTGGAGTGTACGGAGGGTCTATGGCTACACCTTC. Its translation is CAWSVRRVYGYTF.

This sequence joins TRBV3-1 (or the pseudogene TRBV3-2) and TRBJ1-3, with 10 bases matching TRBD1. This CDR3 contains 15 residues. Germline CDR1 and CDR2: LGHDT and YNNKEL (reference sequence). V lost 0 bases and J lost 7; bases outside the gene matches: 3. CDR3 sequence (DNA): TGTGCCAGCAGCCAAGATCTGGGACAGGGGAACACCATATATTTT. Amino acids: CASSQDLGQGNTIYF.

The chain recombines TRBV7-8 with TRBJ1-5, with D unclear. The CDR3 extends over 17 amino acids. CDR1 is SGHVS and CDR2 is FQNEAQ in the germline V gene. Deletions cut 5 bases from V and 7 bases from J, with 24 bases between. DNA for the CDR3: TGTGCCAGCAGCCCCGGAAGGTCCGGGATGAATAAGCAGCCCCAGCATTTT. Its protein is CASSPGRSGMNKQPQHF.

The chain is built from TRBV12-2 and TRBJ1-2; the DNA was not used to check the table's D call, TRBD1. TRBV12-2 corresponds to a pseudogene. The CDR3 runs 13 residues. CDR3 bases: TGTGCAAGTCGCCGGGGACAGCGCTATGGCTACACCTTC. Translating it yields CASRRGQRYGYTF.

This clone was recorded once. The chain combines TRBV10-2 with TRBJ2-1; 7 nucleotides line up with TRBD1. J lost 6 bases, V lost 3 bases, and 11 bases had no gene match. The germline V gene has CDR1 WSHSY and CDR2 SAAADI. The CDR3 sequence is 16 residues long. The CDR3 spells CASSEIRGPTTNEQFF. The DNA of the CDR3 is TGCGCCAGCAGTGAAATAAGGGGGCCGACAACCAATGAGCAGTTCTTC.

The gene calls are TRBV27 and TRBJ2-5; D is perhaps TRBD1 (5 bases). Germline lookup yields CDR1 MNHEY and CDR2 SMNVEV (reference sequence). Trimming cost V 5 bases and J 0 bases, with 10 bases left between them. The CDR3 is 14 residues long. CDR3 region: CASSPLGDQETQYF. The DNA for the CDR3 is TGTGCCAGCAGTCCCCTAGGGGACCAAGAGACCCAGTACTTC.

The J gene is TRBJ1-3, the V gene TRBV28, with 8 bases identical to TRBD1. CDR1 and CDR2 from the germline V gene are MDHEN and SYDVKM. The CDR3 sequence is 14 residues long. V lost 4 bases, J lost 4 bases, and 3 bases stayed unmatched. The CDR3 region is CASSSGGSGNTIYF. In nucleotides, the CDR3 is TGTGCCAGCAGTTCAGGGGGCTCAGGAAACACCATATATTTT.

This chain connects TRBV25-1 to TRBJ2-5, with 11 bases identical to TRBD2. V trimming: 3 bases; J trimming: 4 bases; junction bases outside the gene matches: 7. CDR1 is MGHDK and CDR2 is SYGVNS in the germline V gene. This CDR3 spans 16 amino acids. CDR3 DNA: TGTGCCAGCAGTGACTCCGGGACTAGCGGAGGAGAGACCCAGTACTTC. Residues: CASSDSGTSGGETQYF.

This clone was detected once. CDR3 nucleotide sequence: TGTGCCAGCAGTCCTATTGCTACCCCCGGGCAGGGCGGTGAGCAGTTCTTC. Protein product: CASSPIATPGQGGEQFF. V and J are TRBV27 and TRBJ2-1, with D possibly TRBD1 on 5 matching bases. Germline V lookup: CDR1 MNHEY, CDR2 SMNVEV (reference sequence). The CDR3 length is 17 residues. The V gene lost 5 bases and the J gene lost 9 bases, with 26 bases spanning the gap.

The rearrangement joins TRBV5-1 to TRBJ1-3; 9 bases are a match to TRBD1. The CDR3 covers 16 residues. V lost 3 bases and J lost 0; bases outside the gene matches: 4. Germline V CDR1 and CDR2: SGHRS, YFSETQ. For the CDR3, the DNA is TGCGCCAGCAGCTCCGGGACAGGGCACTCTGGAAACACCATATATTTT. Its protein product is CASSSGTGHSGNTIYF. The full variable domain, completed using reference TRBV5-1 and TRBJ1-3, is KAGVTQTPRYLIKTRGQQVTLSCSPISGHRSVSWYQQTPGQGLQFLFEYFSETQRNKGNFPGRFSGRQFSNSRSEMNVSTLELGDSALYLCASSSGTGHSGNTIYFGEGSWLTVV.

This chain joins TRBV3-1 (or the pseudogene TRBV3-2) and TRBJ1-2, with 7 bases fitting TRBD1. Germline-derived CDR1 and CDR2 are LGHDT and YNNKEL (reference sequence). V shed 4 bases, J shed 5 bases, and the junction held 16 bases outside the gene matches. The CDR3 runs to 17 residues. This chain's CDR3 is CASSRSSTGTASYGYTF. CDR3 nucleotides: TGTGCCAGCAGCCGATCATCGACCGGGACAGCTAGTTATGGCTACACCTTC.

The gene calls are TRBV24-1 and TRBJ2-7; 7 positions match TRBD2. Unmatched junction bases numbered 9, after V lost 1 base and J lost 4 bases. CDR1 KGHDR and CDR2 SFDVKD come from the germline V gene. CDR3 size: 16 residues. The CDR3 coding sequence is TGTGCCACCAGTGATTTATCGCGGGACTACATTTACGAGCAGTACTTC. Amino acids: CATSDLSRDYIYEQYF.

J is TRBJ1-5 and V is TRBV24-1; 7 bases agree with TRBD1. The germline V gene has CDR1 KGHDR and CDR2 SFDVKD. The CDR3 loop spans 20 amino acids. J gave up 0 bases and V 1 base, and 14 bases lay outside the gene matches. The CDR3 is CATSDFQFRDSRYSNQPQHF. The CDR3 nucleotides read TGTGCCACCAGTGATTTCCAATTCCGGGACAGCCGATATAGCAATCAGCCCCAGCATTTT.

The gene calls are TRBV7-9 and TRBJ1-2; D is undetermined. Per germline, CDR1 SEHNR and CDR2 FQNEAQ (reference sequence). This CDR3 region has 16 residues. The ends were cut back, 4 bases at V and 5 bases at J, with 20 bases in the middle. CDR3 coding DNA: TGTGCCAGCAGCTCCCAGGAGGGTGGACGGAGATATGGCTACACCTTC. Amino acid sequence: CASSSQEGGRRYGYTF.

This sequence joins TRBV9 and TRBJ2-2, with 7 bases that match TRBD2. Trimming cost V 6 bases and J 6 bases; bases outside gene matches: 5. Germline V gene data show CDR1 as SGDLS and CDR2 as YYNGEE. CDR3 length equals 13 residues. The CDR3 sequence: CASTFGGAGELFF. In DNA form, the CDR3 reads TGTGCCAGCACCTTTGGGGGGGCCGGGGAGCTGTTTTTT.

The chain couples TRBV7-9 to TRBJ2-2, with D possibly being TRBD1 (7 bases). The germline CDR1 and CDR2 sequences are SEHNR and FQNEAQ (reference sequence). Trimming left V 4 bases short and J 4 bases short, with 19 bases between. CDR3 length equals 17 residues. CDR3: CASSSGRQGVGTGELFF. In nucleotides, the CDR3 is TGTGCCAGCAGCTCCGGGAGACAGGGCGTGGGCACCGGGGAGCTGTTTTTT. Combining the CDR3 with reference TRBV7-9 and TRBJ2-2 gives the whole variable domain DTGVSQNPRHKITKRGQNVTFRCDPISEHNRLYWYRQTLGQGPEFLTYFQNEAQLEKSRLLSDRFSAERPKGSFSTLEIQRTEQGDSAMYLCASSSGRQGVGTGELFFGEGSRLTVL.

J is TRBJ2-2 and V is TRBV7-9, with a tentative D call TRBD2 (7 bases). The germline V gene encodes CDR1 SEHNR and CDR2 FQNEAQ (reference sequence). The CDR3 is made up of 16 amino acids. V was cut by 7 bases and J by 7 bases, with 22 bases left in between. CDR3: CASTYGGGRFDGELFF. The CDR3, as DNA: TGTGCCAGCACTTATGGGGGCGGGAGATTTGACGGGGAGCTGTTTTTT.

V is TRBV2 and J is TRBJ2-7; D unclear. The CDR3 length is 14 residues. In germline, CDR1 is SNHLY, CDR2 FYNNEI. V was cut by 3 bases and J by 0 bases, with 9 bases left in between. The CDR3 is CASSDTLSSYEQYF. Here the CDR3 DNA reads TGTGCCAGCAGTGATACCTTGAGCTCCTACGAGCAGTACTTC.

This rearrangement joins TRBV7-3 to TRBJ2-5; 15 nucleotides align to TRBD2. The ends lost 2 bases at V and 2 bases at J; junction bases unmatched: 0. This CDR3 contains 16 residues. Germline CDR1 is SGHTA and CDR2 is FQGTGA. CDR3 region: CASSLGLAGGQETQYF. The CDR3 DNA is TGTGCCAGCAGCTTAGGACTAGCGGGGGGGCAAGAGACCCAGTACTTC.

This clone has just a few counts. This chain connects TRBV7-9 to TRBJ2-7; D is possibly TRBD2 (7 bases). The ends were cut back, 5 bases at V and 3 bases at J, with 20 bases in the middle. The CDR3 sequence is 16 residues long. Germline V gene lookup returns CDR1 SEHNR and CDR2 FQNEAQ (reference sequence). CDR3 protein: CASSPALGGGLYEQYF. CDR3 DNA sequence: TGTGCCAGCAGCCCCGCCCTAGGGGGAGGGCTCTACGAGCAGTACTTC.

The rearrangement uses TRBV9 and TRBJ2-5, with 11 nucleotides matching TRBD2. Germline V lookup: CDR1 SGDLS, CDR2 YYNGEE. This CDR3 comprises 15 residues. V lost 5 bases to trimming and J lost 3 bases; unmatched junction nucleotides: 6. In DNA, the CDR3 is TGTGCCAGCAGAACTAGCGGGAGCGGAGAAGAGACCCAGTACTTC. Translated, it gives CASRTSGSGEETQYF.

This chain links TRBV5-4 with TRBJ1-1, with 10 bases fitting TRBD1. The CDR3 is made up of 16 amino acids. Germline lookup yields CDR1 SGHNT and CDR2 YYREEE (reference sequence). V lost 4 bases, J lost 0 bases, and 6 bases stayed unmatched. The CDR3 DNA is TGTGCCAGCAGCCCCGGGACAGGGGAAATGAACACTGAAGCTTTCTTT. Its translation: CASSPGTGEMNTEAFF.

This chain links TRBV28 with TRBJ1-4; 12 bases are a match to TRBD1. The germline CDR1 and CDR2 sequences are MDHEN and SYDVKM. Trimming took 8 bases from V and 3 from J; bases not matched to a gene: 13. This CDR3 comprises 18 residues. The CDR3 bases are TGTGCCAGCTCTCCAATAGGGACAGGGGGCTCAGCTAATGAAAAACTGTTTTTT. It yields the protein CASSPIGTGGSANEKLFF.